This T cell receptor beta chain originates from a study of blood T cells in healthy people across ages. Trimming took off 5 bases at V and 0 bases at J, with 11 bases between the two ends. The CDR3 contains 14 residues. It was with a sample-barcoded 5' primer and a J-beta primer mix that a second PCR of about 6 to 12 cycles was run. MiXCR, run by TCRdb on the 5' RACE reads, gives a single entry per CDR3 protein. The sample has about 640,000 distinct CDR3 sequences; roughly 53% are singletons. As concerns this clonotype: Its antigen is not identified.

Study findings and constraints: PBMCs that were unsorted prevented a conclusive naive versus antigen-experienced comparison.

The gene calls are TRBV12-3 or TRBV12-4 and TRBJ2-7; D uncertain. Sequenced input: blood. This clonotype was sampled from a man aged 55 to 70 in good health. The CDR3 bases are TGTGCCAGCAGTATAGGACGGAGCTCCTACGAGCAGTACTTC. Translated, it gives CASSIGRSSYEQYF.